The 18 T cell receptor beta chains in this list originate from one sample, sequenced in a study of cytomegalovirus exposure and HLA in healthy donors (dated by TCRdb to 2016 to 2017). The library came from the immunoSEQ multiplex PCR assay. The multiplex PCR relied on a mix of 60 forward primers for TCR Vbeta segments and 13 reverse primers for TCR Jbeta segments. In TCRdb, the immuneACCESS table is reduced to in-frame sequences with V and J assigned. These tables do not hold every clone; where another copy was compared, an unresolved V gene accounts for under half, and the others remain unexplained. Here the sample has 65,000 to 75,000 clones; approximately 74% occur a single time. The ten most abundant clones make up around a sixth of the sample. The specimen was PBMCs. These receptors all stem from a man in his forties in good health and CMV-seropositive.

V and J are TRBV30 and TRBJ2-2; possibly TRBD1 for D (6 bases). V was cut by 8 bases and J by 2 bases, with 15 bases left in between. The CDR3 has 14 residues. Germline CDR1 reads GTSNPN; CDR2 reads SVGIG (reference sequence). The CDR3 bases are TGTGCCGCCCGAAGGGGGTCAAACACCGGGGAGCTGTTTTTT. Residues: CAARRGSNTGELFF.

The chain has TRBV9 and TRBJ2-3; 8 bases are a match to TRBD2. Germline-derived CDR1 and CDR2 are SGDLS and YYNGEE. The trim removed 0 bases at V and 1 base at J, leaving 4 bases unmatched. This CDR3 region has 16 residues. CDR3 region: CASSVENSGGTDTQYF. As DNA, the CDR3 is TGTGCCAGCAGCGTAGAGAATAGCGGGGGCACAGATACGCAGTATTTT.

Only a few counts were recorded for this clone. The J gene is TRBJ2-4, the V gene TRBV7-2; 8 nucleotides align to TRBD2. CDR1 is SGHTA, CDR2 FQGNSA, per germline. This CDR3 spans 15 amino acids. Unmatched junction bases numbered 6, after V lost 3 bases and J lost 5 bases. The chain's CDR3 is CASSFSGRAENIQYF. As DNA, the CDR3 is TGTGCCAGCAGCTTCTCCGGGAGGGCCGAAAACATTCAGTACTTC.

This chain connects TRBV11-3 to TRBJ2-7; weak D call: TRBD1 (5 bases). Trimming stripped 5 bases from V and 3 bases from J, with 17 bases between. The CDR3 consists of 15 residues. Germline V CDR1 and CDR2: SGHNT, YENEEA. The CDR3 nucleotides are TGTGCCAGCAGCCCTCCCGGTTCCCAGGGCTACGAGCAGTACTTC. Its protein is CASSPPGSQGYEQYF.

The chain recombines TRBV9 with TRBJ2-3, with 11 bases aligning to TRBD2. Germline CDR1 and CDR2: SGDLS and YYNGEE. With V trimmed by 0 bases and J by 0 bases, 9 bases remained unmatched. The CDR3 totals 19 residues. The CDR3 sequence is CASSVASASGGSSTDTQYF. DNA for the CDR3: TGTGCCAGCAGCGTAGCATCGGCTAGCGGGGGGTCTAGCACAGATACGCAGTATTTT.

This chain connects TRBV7-9 to TRBJ2-5, with D perhaps TRBD2 (6 bases). V was pared by 1 base and J by 6 bases, with 15 bases between. The CDR3 totals 15 residues. Germline lookup yields CDR1 SEHNR and CDR2 FQNEAQ (reference sequence). The CDR3 DNA sequence: TGTGCCAGCAGCTTAGGGTCTGGGGGGAGCAAGACCCAGTACTTC. Translated, it gives CASSLGSGGSKTQYF.

Concerning this clone itself: A junction boundary mismatches the germline segment, possibly from a read error. V and J are TRBV6-1 and TRBJ2-3; tentative D call: TRBD2 (5 bases). CDR1 MNHNS and CDR2 SASEGT come from the germline V gene. The CDR3 extends over 17 amino acids. The CDR3 loop is CASCDRFRDPSPDTQYF. The DNA for the CDR3 is TGTGCCAGCTGTGATCGATTTCGGGATCCCTCGCCAGATACGCAGTATTTT.

This clone showed up just a few times. This sequence joins TRBV11-3 and TRBJ2-1; the D gene is possibly TRBD2 (5 bases). Looked up from germline, CDR1 is SGHNT and CDR2 is YENEEA. The CDR3 length is 18 residues. The ends were cut back, 0 bases at V and 0 bases at J, with 15 bases in the middle. In DNA form, the CDR3 reads TGTGCCAGCAGCTTAGAGTTTAGTCTAGCTCGCTCCTACAATGAGCAGTTCTTC. It translates to CASSLEFSLARSYNEQFF.

This chain links TRBV7-9 with TRBJ2-1; D is perhaps TRBD2 (6 bases). This CDR3 region has 14 residues. The V end was cut by 4 bases, the J end by 10 bases, with 17 bases between. The V gene's germline CDR1 is SEHNR and CDR2 FQNEAQ (reference sequence). CDR3 nucleotides: TGTGCCAGCAGCTCGGGACTCACACGCGGGGAGCAGTTCTTC. Translated, it gives CASSSGLTRGEQFF.

This rearrangement joins TRBV4-2 to TRBJ1-5; D remains unclear. Germline loops: CDR1 LGHNA, CDR2 YNFKEQ. Trimming shortened V by 4 bases and J by 4 bases, and 20 bases separated the two germline ends. The length of the CDR3 is 17 residues. The CDR3 spells CASSLSFGPEGNQPQHF. The CDR3 DNA is TGTGCCAGCAGCCTAAGCTTCGGCCCGGAGGGAAATCAGCCCCAGCATTTT.

The chain employs TRBV30 and TRBJ2-5, with D possibly TRBD2 on 6 matching bases. The CDR3 is 14 residues long. Germline CDR1 reads GTSNPN; CDR2 reads SVGIG (reference sequence). Trimming shortened V by 3 bases and J by 2 bases, and 13 bases separated the two germline ends. The CDR3 here is CAWRTYGLQETQYF. CDR3 DNA sequence: TGTGCCTGGAGAACGTATGGACTACAAGAGACCCAGTACTTC. The entire variable domain, with the rest obtained from reference TRBV30 and TRBJ2-5, is as follows: SQTIHQWPATLVQPVGSPLSLECTVEGTSNPNLYWYRQAAGRGLQLLFYSVGIGQISSEVPQNLSASRPQDRQFILSSKKLLLSDSGFYLCAWRTYGLQETQYFGPGTRLLVL.

This chain joins TRBV7-2 and TRBJ1-5, with D tentatively TRBD1 (6 bases). The V gene's germline CDR1 is SGHTA and CDR2 FQGNSA. This CDR3 contains 14 residues. Trimming pared 5 bases from V and 3 bases from J, leaving 11 bases between. Written as DNA, the CDR3 is TGTGCCAGCAGCCCCGGACAGTACAATCAGCCCCAGCATTTT. As protein: CASSPGQYNQPQHF. Variable domain in full (rest from reference TRBV7-2 and TRBJ1-5): GAGVSQSPSNKVTEKGKDVELRCDPISGHTALYWYRQSLGQGLEFLIYFQGNSAPDKSGLPSDRFSAERTGGSVSTLTIQRTQQEDSAVYLCASSPGQYNQPQHFGDGTRLSIL.

The chain employs TRBV4-3 and TRBJ1-2; D is possibly TRBD1 (6 bases). CDR1 and CDR2 from the germline V gene are LGHNA and YSLEER. CDR3 size: 16 residues. Trimming pared 0 bases from V and 5 bases from J, leaving 16 bases between. The CDR3 bases are TGCGCCAGCAGCCAAGACCTTACGACAGGCGGGTATGGCTACACCTTC. It codes for CASSQDLTTGGYGYTF.

This chain uses TRBV9 with TRBJ1-3, with D uncertain. Germline values: CDR1 SGDLS, CDR2 YYNGEE. This CDR3 has 14 residues. V was shortened by 0 bases and J by 0 bases, with 4 bases between the two germline ends. The CDR3, as DNA: TGTGCCAGCAGCGTAGACACCTCTGGAAACACCATATATTTT. This codes for CASSVDTSGNTIYF.

This clone has more than one count but fewer than ten. The chain uses TRBV10-3 and TRBJ2-3; 8 bases fit TRBD2. The germline CDR1 and CDR2 sequences are ENHRY and SYGVKD. V was pared by 2 bases and J by 5 bases, with 9 bases of the junction left unmatched. The CDR3 runs 16 residues. The CDR3 sequence is CAISEPGGGALDTQYF. CDR3 sequence (DNA): TGTGCCATCAGTGAGCCGGGGGGGGGCGCCTTAGATACGCAGTATTTT.

This clone was seen once. The CDR3 coding sequence is TGTGCCAGCAGTTACTGGGACAGGGGGGAAATGGAAGCTTTCTTT. It encodes CASSYWDRGEMEAFF. V gene TRBV6-5 combines with J gene TRBJ1-1; 11 bases align to TRBD1. The CDR3 contains 15 residues. The J segment lost 8 bases and the V segment lost 1 base, leaving 6 bases of the junction unmatched. From germline, CDR1 is MNHEY and CDR2 SVGAGI.

The chain employs TRBV7-2 and TRBJ2-2; a possible D gene is TRBD2 (6 bases). The CDR3 is 14 amino acids. In germline, CDR1 is SGHTA, CDR2 FQGNSA. V lost 5 bases to trimming and J lost 4 bases, with 11 bases between them. The CDR3 sequence is CASSRDSTTGELFF. CDR3 nucleotides: TGTGCCAGCAGCCGGGACTCGACCACCGGGGAGCTGTTTTTT.

This clone has only a few counts. The rearrangement uses TRBV27 and TRBJ1-5; possible D gene TRBD1, 5 bases. CDR3 size: 12 residues. Trimming shortened V by 5 bases and J by 9 bases, and 11 bases separated the two germline ends. The germline V gene has CDR1 MNHEY and CDR2 SMNVEV (reference sequence). The CDR3 sequence: CASSRDQGPQHF. The CDR3 coding sequence is TGTGCCAGCAGTCGTGATCAGGGGCCCCAGCATTTT.